This T cell receptor beta chain was sequenced during a study of blood T cell repertoires in COVID-19. Across the whole study: The United States, Italy and Spain were the sources of the acute and convalescent COVID-19 samples. Sources were T cells, B-cell-depleted T cells, or PBMCs; the material itself was cDNA or gDNA.

In the original processing: Scientists estimated how many nucleated cells there were by amplifying reference gene primers. Clones were read by immunoSEQ multiplex PCR, and TCRdb kept only the in-frame ones, dropping some. V and J calls and clone size are copied from that table; D and trimming were computed from the DNA. The sample lists 250,000 to 300,000 clones; around 87% were seen once. V shed 5 bases and J shed 5 bases, with 17 bases lying between them. The CDR3 totals 15 residues. Germline-derived CDR1 and CDR2 are SGHKS and YYEKEE (reference sequence). The origin of this receptor is a woman between 45 and 60 years old who had recovered from COVID-19. J is TRBJ2-1 and V is TRBV5-5, with a tentative D call TRBD2 (6 bases). Sequenced material: peripheral blood. CDR3 bases: TGTGCCAGCAGTCCCACCTGGGGGGTCCACAATGAGCAGTTCTTC. Protein: CASSPTWGVHNEQFF.